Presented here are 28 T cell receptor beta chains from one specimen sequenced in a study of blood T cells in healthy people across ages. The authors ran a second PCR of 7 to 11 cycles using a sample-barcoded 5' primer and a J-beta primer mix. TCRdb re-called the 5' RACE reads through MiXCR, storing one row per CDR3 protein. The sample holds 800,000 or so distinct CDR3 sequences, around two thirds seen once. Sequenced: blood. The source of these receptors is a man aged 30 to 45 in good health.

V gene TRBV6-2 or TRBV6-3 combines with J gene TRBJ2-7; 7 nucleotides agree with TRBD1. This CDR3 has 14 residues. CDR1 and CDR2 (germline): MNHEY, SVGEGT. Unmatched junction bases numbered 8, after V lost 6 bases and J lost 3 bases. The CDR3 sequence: CASSRTGSIYEQYF. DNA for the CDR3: TGTGCCAGCAGCCGGACAGGAAGCATCTACGAGCAGTACTTC.

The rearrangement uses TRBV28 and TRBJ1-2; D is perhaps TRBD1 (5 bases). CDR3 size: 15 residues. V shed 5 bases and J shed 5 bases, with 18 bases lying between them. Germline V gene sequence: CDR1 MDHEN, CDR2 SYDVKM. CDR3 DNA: TGTGCCAGCAGTGTAGGGACGGCTGTAGGATATGGCTACACCTTC. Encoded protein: CASSVGTAVGYGYTF.

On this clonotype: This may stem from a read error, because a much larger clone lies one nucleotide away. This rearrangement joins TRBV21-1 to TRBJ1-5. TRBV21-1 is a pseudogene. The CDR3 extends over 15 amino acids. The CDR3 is CASSTETWAWQPQHF. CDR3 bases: TGTGCCAGCAGCACAGAAACTTGGGCTTGGCAGCCCCAGCATTTT.

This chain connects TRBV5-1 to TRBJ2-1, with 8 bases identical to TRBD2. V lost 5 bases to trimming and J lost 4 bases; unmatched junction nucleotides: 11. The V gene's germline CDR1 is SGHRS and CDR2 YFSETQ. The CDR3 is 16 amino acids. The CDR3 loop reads CASRLSGAGTYNEQFF. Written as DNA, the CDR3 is TGCGCCAGCAGACTTAGCGGGGCAGGGACTTACAATGAGCAGTTCTTC.

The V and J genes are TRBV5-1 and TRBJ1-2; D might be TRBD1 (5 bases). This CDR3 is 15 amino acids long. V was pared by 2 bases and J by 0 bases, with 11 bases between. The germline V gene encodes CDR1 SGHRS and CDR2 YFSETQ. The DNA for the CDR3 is TGCGCCAGCAGCTTCGAAGGGGCTGCTAACTATGGCTACACCTTC. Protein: CASSFEGAANYGYTF.

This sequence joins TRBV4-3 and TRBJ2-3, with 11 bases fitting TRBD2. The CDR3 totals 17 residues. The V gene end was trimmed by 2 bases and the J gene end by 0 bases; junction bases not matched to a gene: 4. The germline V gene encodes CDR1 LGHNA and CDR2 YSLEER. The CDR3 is CASSQLAGGSSTDTQYF. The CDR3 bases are TGCGCCAGCAGCCAACTAGCGGGGGGTTCTAGCACAGATACGCAGTATTTT.

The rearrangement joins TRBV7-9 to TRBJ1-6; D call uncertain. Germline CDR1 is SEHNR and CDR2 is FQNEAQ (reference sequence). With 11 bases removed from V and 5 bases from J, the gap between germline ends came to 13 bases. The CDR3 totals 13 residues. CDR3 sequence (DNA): TGTGCCGCTGAGAACGGAGATAATTCACCCCTCCACTTT. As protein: CAAENGDNSPLHF.

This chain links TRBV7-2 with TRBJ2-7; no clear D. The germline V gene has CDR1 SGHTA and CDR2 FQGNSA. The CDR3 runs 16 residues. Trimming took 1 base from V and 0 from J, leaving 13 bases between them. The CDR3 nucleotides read TGTGCCAGCAGCTTAGAGGGCCGAACCTTCTCCTACGAGCAGTACTTC. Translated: CASSLEGRTFSYEQYF.

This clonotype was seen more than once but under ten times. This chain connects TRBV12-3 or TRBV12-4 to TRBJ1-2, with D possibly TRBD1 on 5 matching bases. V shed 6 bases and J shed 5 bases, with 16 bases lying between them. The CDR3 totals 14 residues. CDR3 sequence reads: CASRNVRGGYGYTF. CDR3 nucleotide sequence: TGTGCCAGCAGAAACGTTAGGGGAGGGTATGGCTACACCTTC.

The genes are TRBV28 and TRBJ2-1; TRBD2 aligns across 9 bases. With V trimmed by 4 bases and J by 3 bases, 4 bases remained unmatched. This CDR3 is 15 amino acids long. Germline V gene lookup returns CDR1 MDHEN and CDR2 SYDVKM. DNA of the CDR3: TGTGCCAGCAGTTCTGCGGGGGGGCTCTACAATGAGCAGTTCTTC. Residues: CASSSAGGLYNEQFF.

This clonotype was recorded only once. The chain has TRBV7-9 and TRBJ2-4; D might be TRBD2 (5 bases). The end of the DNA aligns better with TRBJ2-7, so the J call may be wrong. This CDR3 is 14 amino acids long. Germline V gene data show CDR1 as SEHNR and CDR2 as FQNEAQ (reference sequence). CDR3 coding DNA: TGTGCCAGCAGCTTGTTGGACTTGTCCTACGAGCAGTACTTC. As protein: CASSLLDLSYEQYF.

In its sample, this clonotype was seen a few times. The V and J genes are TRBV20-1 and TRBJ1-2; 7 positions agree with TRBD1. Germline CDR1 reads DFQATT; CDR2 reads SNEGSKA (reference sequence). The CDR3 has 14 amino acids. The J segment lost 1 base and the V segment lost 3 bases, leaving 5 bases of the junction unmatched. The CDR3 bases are TGCAGTGCTAGGGCAGGGGGGCATAACTATGGCTACACCTTC. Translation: CSARAGGHNYGYTF.

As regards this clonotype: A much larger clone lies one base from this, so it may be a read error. Here the CDR3 reads CAISEGGRTQETQYF. CDR3 nucleotide sequence: TGTGCCATCAGTGAGGGAGGACGGACCCAAGAGACCCAGTACTTC. V and J are TRBV10-3 and TRBJ2-5, with D maybe TRBD2 (5 bases). V was clipped by 2 bases and J by 1 base, with 11 bases between them. This CDR3 has 15 amino acids. The germline V gene encodes CDR1 ENHRY and CDR2 SYGVKD.

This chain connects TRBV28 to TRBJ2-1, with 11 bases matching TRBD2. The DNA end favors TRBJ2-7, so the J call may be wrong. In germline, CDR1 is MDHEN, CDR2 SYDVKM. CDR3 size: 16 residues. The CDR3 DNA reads TGTGCCAGCAGTTCGTATACTAGCGGGGGAGGGAATGAGCAGTACTTC. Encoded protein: CASSSYTSGGGNEQYF.

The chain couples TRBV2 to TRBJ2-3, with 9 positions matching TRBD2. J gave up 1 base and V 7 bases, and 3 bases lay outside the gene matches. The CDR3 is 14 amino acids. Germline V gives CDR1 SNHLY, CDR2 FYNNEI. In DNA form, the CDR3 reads TGTGCCAGCATCCCTAGCGGGGGCACAGATACGCAGTATTTT. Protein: CASIPSGGTDTQYF.

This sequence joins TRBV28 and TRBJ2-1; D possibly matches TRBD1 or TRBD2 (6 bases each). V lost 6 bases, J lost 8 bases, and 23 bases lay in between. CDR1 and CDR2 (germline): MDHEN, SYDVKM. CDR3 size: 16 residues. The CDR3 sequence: CASRPSGALVRYEQFF. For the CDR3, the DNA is TGTGCCAGCAGACCCTCGGGGGCACTAGTCCGGTATGAGCAGTTCTTC.

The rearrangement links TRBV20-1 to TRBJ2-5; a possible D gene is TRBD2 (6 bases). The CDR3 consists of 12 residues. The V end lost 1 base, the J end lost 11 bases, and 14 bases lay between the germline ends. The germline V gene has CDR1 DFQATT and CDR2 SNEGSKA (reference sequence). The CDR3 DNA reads TGCAGTGCTAGAGGCGGGGCAGGAGAGCAGTACTTC. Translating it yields CSARGGAGEQYF.

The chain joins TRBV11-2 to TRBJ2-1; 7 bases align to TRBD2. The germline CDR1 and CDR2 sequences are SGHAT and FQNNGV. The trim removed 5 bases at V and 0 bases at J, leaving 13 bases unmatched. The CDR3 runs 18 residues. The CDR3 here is CASSQRAAGVSSYNEQFF. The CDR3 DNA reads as TGTGCCAGCAGCCAAAGGGCGGCGGGGGTAAGCTCCTACAATGAGCAGTTCTTC.

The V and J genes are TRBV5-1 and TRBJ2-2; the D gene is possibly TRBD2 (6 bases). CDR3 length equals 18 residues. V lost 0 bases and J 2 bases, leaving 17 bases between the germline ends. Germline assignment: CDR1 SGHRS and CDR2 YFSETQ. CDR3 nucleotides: TGCGCCAGCAGCTTGGGTGGCCTAGCGCCCACAAACACCGGGGAGCTGTTTTTT. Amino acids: CASSLGGLAPTNTGELFF.

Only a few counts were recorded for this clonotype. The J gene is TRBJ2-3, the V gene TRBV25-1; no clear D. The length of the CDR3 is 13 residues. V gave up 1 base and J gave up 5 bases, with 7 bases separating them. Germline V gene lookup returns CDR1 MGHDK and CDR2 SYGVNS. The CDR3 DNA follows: TGTGCCAGCAGTGAATTAGGGTTAGATACGCAGTATTTT. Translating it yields CASSELGLDTQYF.

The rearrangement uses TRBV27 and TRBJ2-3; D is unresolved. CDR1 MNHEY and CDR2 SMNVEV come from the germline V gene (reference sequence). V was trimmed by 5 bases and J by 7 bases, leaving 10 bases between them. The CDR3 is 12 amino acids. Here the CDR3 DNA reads TGTGCCAGCAGTCAAGGGCTAAATACGCAGTATTTT. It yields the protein CASSQGLNTQYF.

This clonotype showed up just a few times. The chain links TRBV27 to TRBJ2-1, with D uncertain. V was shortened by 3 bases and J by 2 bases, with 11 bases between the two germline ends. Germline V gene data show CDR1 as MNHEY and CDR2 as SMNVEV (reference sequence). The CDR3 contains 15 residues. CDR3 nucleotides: TGTGCCAGCAGTTTCGTCACAGCCACCTACAATGAGCAGTTCTTC. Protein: CASSFVTATYNEQFF.

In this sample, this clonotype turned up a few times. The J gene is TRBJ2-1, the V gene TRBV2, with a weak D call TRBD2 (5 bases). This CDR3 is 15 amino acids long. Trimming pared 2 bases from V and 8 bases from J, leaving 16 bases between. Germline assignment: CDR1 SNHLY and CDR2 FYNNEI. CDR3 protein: CASSEPETGTHEQFF. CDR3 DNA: TGTGCCAGCAGTGAACCCGAAACGGGAACCCATGAGCAGTTCTTC.

CDR3 DNA: TGCGCCAGCAGCCAAGATTCGCTAGCGGGGGGGCTCGGGCAGTTCTTC. It yields the protein CASSQDSLAGGLGQFF. The V gene is TRBV4-3, the J gene TRBJ2-1, with TRBD2 matching over 12 bases. The ends lost 0 bases at V and 12 bases at J; junction bases unmatched: 9. CDR1 is LGHNA and CDR2 is YSLEER in the germline V gene. The CDR3 contains 16 residues.

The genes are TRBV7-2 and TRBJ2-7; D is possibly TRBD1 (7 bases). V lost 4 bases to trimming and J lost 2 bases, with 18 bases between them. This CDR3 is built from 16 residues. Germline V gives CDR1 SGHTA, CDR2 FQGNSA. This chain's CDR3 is CASSSQGGRGTYEQYF. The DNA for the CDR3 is TGTGCCAGCAGCTCTCAGGGGGGCCGAGGGACCTACGAGCAGTACTTC. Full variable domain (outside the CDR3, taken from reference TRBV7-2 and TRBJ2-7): GAGVSQSPSNKVTEKGKDVELRCDPISGHTALYWYRQSLGQGLEFLIYFQGNSAPDKSGLPSDRFSAERTGGSVSTLTIQRTQQEDSAVYLCASSSQGGRGTYEQYFGPGTRLTVT.

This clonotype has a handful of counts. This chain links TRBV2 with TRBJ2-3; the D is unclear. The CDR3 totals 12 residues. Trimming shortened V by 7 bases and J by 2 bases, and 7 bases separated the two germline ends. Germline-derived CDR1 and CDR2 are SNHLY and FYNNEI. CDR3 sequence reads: CASNLYTDTQYF. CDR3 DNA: TGTGCCAGCAACCTCTACACAGATACGCAGTATTTT.

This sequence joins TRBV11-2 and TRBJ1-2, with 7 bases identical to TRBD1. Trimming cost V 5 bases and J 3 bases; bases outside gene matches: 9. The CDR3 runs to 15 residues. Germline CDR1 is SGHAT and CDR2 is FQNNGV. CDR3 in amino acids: CASSTGDRYYYGYTF. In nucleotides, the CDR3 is TGTGCCAGCAGCACAGGGGACAGATATTACTATGGCTACACCTTC.

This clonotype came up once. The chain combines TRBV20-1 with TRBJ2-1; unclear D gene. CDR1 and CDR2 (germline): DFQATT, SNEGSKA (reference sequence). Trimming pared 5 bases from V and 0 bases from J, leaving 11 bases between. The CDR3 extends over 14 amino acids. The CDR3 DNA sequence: TGCAGTGCTCCAGGCGAGAGCTCCTACAATGAGCAGTTCTTC. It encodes CSAPGESSYNEQFF.